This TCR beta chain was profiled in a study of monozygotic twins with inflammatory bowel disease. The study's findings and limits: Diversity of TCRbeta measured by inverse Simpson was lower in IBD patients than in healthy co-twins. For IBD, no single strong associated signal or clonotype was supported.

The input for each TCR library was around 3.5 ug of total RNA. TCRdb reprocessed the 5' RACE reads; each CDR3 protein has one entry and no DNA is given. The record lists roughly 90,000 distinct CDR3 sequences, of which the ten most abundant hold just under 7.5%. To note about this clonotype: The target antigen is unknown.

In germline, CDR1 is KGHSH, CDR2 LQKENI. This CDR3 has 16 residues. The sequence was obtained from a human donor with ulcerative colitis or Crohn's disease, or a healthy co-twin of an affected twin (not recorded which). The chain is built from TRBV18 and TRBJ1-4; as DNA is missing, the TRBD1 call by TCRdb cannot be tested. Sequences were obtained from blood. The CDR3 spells CASSPSPGATNEKPFF. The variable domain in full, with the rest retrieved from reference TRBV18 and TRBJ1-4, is NAGVMQNPRHLVRRRGQEARLRCSPMKGHSHVYWYRQLPEEGLKFMVYLQKENIIDESGMPKERFSAEFPKEGPSILRIQQVVRGDSAAYFCASSPSPGATNEKPFFGSGTQLSVL.